These 13 T cell receptor beta chains came from one sample sequenced in a study of blood T cell repertoires in COVID-19. Generated by immunoSEQ multiplex PCR, the TCRdb table keeps only in-frame clones and is missing some. This sample has about 140,000 clones, with 85% to 90% found just once. The sample taken for sequencing was peripheral blood. These receptors all stem from a human donor in a cohort sampled during active COVID-19.

V gene TRBV5-4 combines with J gene TRBJ2-7; D unresolved. This CDR3 is built from 13 residues. The germline CDR1 and CDR2 sequences are SGHNT and YYREEE (reference sequence). Trimming shortened V by 0 bases and J by 1 base, and 5 bases separated the two germline ends. The CDR3 DNA reads TGTGCCAGCAGCTTGGAGACTTCCTACGAGCAGTACTTC. Its translation is CASSLETSYEQYF.

The chain links TRBV7-8 to TRBJ2-6; 7 bases map to TRBD1. The CDR3 is 19 residues long. The germline V gene encodes CDR1 SGHVS and CDR2 FQNEAQ. J gave up 3 bases and V 7 bases, and 18 bases lay outside the gene matches. CDR3 sequence: CASTPDRPLSLSGANVLTF. The CDR3 bases are TGTGCCAGCACCCCGGACAGGCCACTTTCACTGAGTGGGGCCAACGTCCTGACTTTC. Combining the CDR3 with reference TRBV7-8 and TRBJ2-6 gives the whole variable domain GAGVSQSPRYKVAKRGQDVALRCDPISGHVSLFWYQQALGQGPEFLTYFQNEAQLDKSGLPSDRFFAERPEGSVSTLKIQRTQQEDSAVYLCASTPDRPLSLSGANVLTFGAGSRLTVL.

The rearrangement uses TRBV6-5 and TRBJ2-5; the D gene is possibly TRBD2 (5 bases). Trimming shortened V by 6 bases and J by 2 bases, and 16 bases separated the two germline ends. The length of the CDR3 is 15 residues. Germline V gene sequence: CDR1 MNHEY, CDR2 SVGAGI. The chain's CDR3 is CASRAWRQLQETQYF. CDR3 in DNA: TGTGCCAGCAGGGCGTGGAGGCAATTACAAGAGACCCAGTACTTC.

The chain is built from TRBV15 and TRBJ1-1, with 7 bases lining up with TRBD1. The germline V gene has CDR1 LNHNV and CDR2 YYDKDF (reference sequence). Trimming at V came to 1 base and at J to 11 bases, leaving 7 bases not matched to a gene. The CDR3 loop spans 13 amino acids. CDR3 bases: TGTGCCACCAGCAGAGGGGACAGTCCGTTGGCTTTCTTT. It encodes CATSRGDSPLAFF.

The V call is TRBV5-1, the J call TRBJ1-1; TRBD1 might be the D (6 bases). V was trimmed by 4 bases and J by 6 bases, leaving 25 bases between them. The CDR3 runs 17 residues. Per the germline V gene, CDR1 is SGHRS and CDR2 is YFSETQ. As DNA, the CDR3 is TGCGCCAGCAGCCCCAGGGGAGCAGAAACGAGGGCTGCTGAAGCTTTCTTT. Translation: CASSPRGAETRAAEAFF.

V is TRBV20-1 and J is TRBJ2-7, with a weak D call TRBD2 (5 bases). CDR3 length: 10 residues. Per germline, CDR1 DFQATT and CDR2 SNEGSKA (reference sequence). The CDR3: CSSGTYEQYF. The CDR3 DNA sequence: TGCAGCAGCGGTACCTACGAGCAGTACTTC.

This clone was picked up one time. J is TRBJ2-1 and V is TRBV30; 10 bases line up with TRBD2. This CDR3 contains 14 residues. Germline V gene data show CDR1 as GTSNPN and CDR2 as SVGIG (reference sequence). J gave up 2 bases and V 5 bases, and 3 bases lay outside the gene matches. DNA for the CDR3: TGTGCCTGGTGGACTAGCGGAACCTACAATGAGCAGTTCTTC. Protein product: CAWWTSGTYNEQFF.

This sequence joins TRBV28 and TRBJ2-6; 7 bases align to TRBD2. Looked up from germline, CDR1 is MDHEN and CDR2 is SYDVKM. V shed 3 bases and J 2 bases; nucleotides not matched to a gene: 10. CDR3 length: 18 residues. The CDR3 nucleotides read TGTGCCAGCAGTTTGCGCAGCGGGACCGTCCCTGGGGCCAACGTCCTGACTTTC. Translated: CASSLRSGTVPGANVLTF.

This chain links TRBV6-6 with TRBJ1-6; D is ambiguous. This CDR3 region has 17 residues. The V and J ends lost 5 bases and 6 bases respectively, with 20 bases between them. Per the germline V gene, CDR1 is MNHNY and CDR2 is SVGAGI (reference sequence). This chain's CDR3 is CASSLITPGGSNSPLHF. The DNA for the CDR3 is TGTGCCAGCAGTCTAATTACTCCGGGAGGTTCTAATTCACCCCTCCACTTT.

This clone was detected a few times. The chain has TRBV2 and TRBJ1-1; D gene uncertain. Per germline, CDR1 SNHLY and CDR2 FYNNEI. Deletions cut 7 bases from V and 8 bases from J, with 20 bases between. The CDR3 contains 14 residues. The CDR3 DNA reads as TGTGCCAGCACCCGGGAGAACAGCCGCGAGGAAGCTTTCTTT. It yields the protein CASTRENSREEAFF.

The V and J genes are TRBV4-1 and TRBJ2-3; D gene unclear. V was shortened by 4 bases and J by 2 bases, with 13 bases between the two germline ends. Germline V gives CDR1 MGHRA, CDR2 YSYEKL. This CDR3 has 15 residues. CDR3 sequence: CASSRLVGATDTQYF. The DNA of the CDR3 is TGCGCCAGCAGCCGTCTAGTGGGTGCCACAGATACGCAGTATTTT.

The chain has TRBV3-1 (or the pseudogene TRBV3-2) and TRBJ2-3; D might be TRBD2 (6 bases). Germline V gene sequence: CDR1 LGHDT, CDR2 YNNKEL (reference sequence). V dropped 4 bases and J dropped 1 base, with 9 bases sitting between them. CDR3 length: 14 residues. The CDR3 DNA follows: TGTGCCAGCAGCCGCGGGACGGGCACAGATACGCAGTATTTT. As protein: CASSRGTGTDTQYF.

V gene TRBV28 combines with J gene TRBJ1-1; D gene unclear. The germline V gene encodes CDR1 MDHEN and CDR2 SYDVKM. The CDR3 extends over 17 amino acids. Trimming pared 4 bases from V and 1 base from J, leaving 19 bases between. This CDR3 is CASSYLEAPEGNTEAFF. DNA for the CDR3: TGTGCCAGCAGTTACTTGGAGGCCCCGGAGGGGAACACTGAAGCTTTCTTT.